This is a list of T cell receptor beta chains from one sample in a study of Graves' ophthalmopathy and Graves' hyperthyroidism. One entry per CDR3 protein, called by TCRdb with MiXCR from the multiplex PCR reads. The sample lists about 220,000 distinct CDR3 sequences; 20% to 25% were seen once. The source material was peripheral blood. These receptors came from a woman aged 50 to 60 with Graves' ophthalmopathy. Each CDR3 is given with its conserved first and last residue. The order of the fields is J gene, clone size, V gene, D gene, CDR3 protein, CDR3 DNA. A D gene is named only where the DNA matches it firmly. Not all rows give a size; the values are once, few, many and, for expanded clones, a class.

TRBJ2-7,many,TRBV9,TRBD2,CASSVGAGSYEQYF,TGTGCCAGCAGCGTTGGAGCGGGGAGCTACGAGCAGTACTTC
TRBJ2-5,-,TRBV6-1,TRBD2,CASIEGLAGGQTQYF,TGTGCCAGCATCGAAGGGCTAGCGGGGGGACAGACCCAGTACTTC
TRBJ2-2,-,TRBV5-1,TRBD2,CASSLTTSGKTGELFF,TGCGCCAGCAGCTTAACCACTAGCGGGAAGACCGGGGAGCTGTTTTTT
TRBJ1-1,many,TRBV29-1,-,CSVESDLGTEAFF,TGCAGCGTTGAGTCGGACTTGGGCACTGAAGCTTTCTTT
TRBJ1-2,many,TRBV20-1,-,CSARRGTFYGYTF,TGCAGTGCTAGACGGGGGACTTTCTATGGCTACACCTTC
TRBJ2-5,many,TRBV18,-,CASSPPGQQETQYF,TGTGCCAGCTCACCACCTGGTCAGCAAGAGACCCAGTACTTC
TRBJ1-5,-,TRBV6-1,TRBD1,CASSGTGRFNQPQHF,TGTGCCAGCAGTGGGACAGGAAGATTTAATCAGCCCCAGCATTTT
TRBJ1-1,many,TRBV6-1,-,CASSAPGFEAFF,TGTGCCAGCAGTGCCCCGGGATTTGAAGCTTTCTTT
TRBJ2-7,many,TRBV7-2,TRBD1,CASSSGQKFTYEQYF,TGTGCCAGCAGCTCGGGACAGAAGTTTACCTACGAGCAGTACTTC
TRBJ2-3,-,TRBV2,TRBD2,CASRQLAAGTDTQYF,TGTGCCAGCAGGCAACTAGCGGCCGGCACAGATACGCAGTATTTT
TRBJ1-2,many,TRBV6-5,TRBD1,CASSYGQGEYYGYTF,TGTGCCAGCAGTTACGGGCAGGGGGAGTACTATGGCTACACCTTC
TRBJ2-5,many,TRBV4-1,-,CASSPDRTQETQYF,TGCGCCAGCAGTCCGGACAGAACCCAAGAGACCCAGTACTTC
TRBJ2-2,many,TRBV7-3,-,CASSLGDSREGELFF,TGTGCCAGCAGCTTAGGAGATTCGAGGGAGGGGGAGCTGTTTTTT
TRBJ2-7,many,TRBV12-3/TRBV12-4,-,CASSLERSYEQYF,TGTGCCAGCAGTTTAGAGCGCAGCTACGAGCAGTACTTC
TRBJ2-7,-,TRBV19,-,CASSSGGGSYEQYF,TGTGCCAGTAGTTCAGGGGGAGGTTCTTACGAGCAGTACTTC
TRBJ2-6,-,TRBV19,TRBD1,CAKRQGPKFSVANVLTF,TGTGCCAAAAGACAGGGACCAAAGTTCTCTGTGGCCAACGTCCTGACTTTC
TRBJ2-2,few,TRBV10-2,TRBD2,CATPGLAGGPGTGELFF,TGCGCCACCCCGGGACTAGCGGGAGGGCCGGGGACCGGGGAGCTGTTTTTT
TRBJ2-7,many,TRBV10-3,TRBD2,CAISEPKGGPPYEQYF,TGTGCCATCAGTGAGCCCAAGGGAGGGCCCCCCTACGAGCAGTACTTC
TRBJ1-3,many,TRBV14,-,CASSLQGYTIYF,TGTGCCAGCAGTCTACAGGGATACACCATATATTTT
TRBJ2-4,many,TRBV9,TRBD1,CASSAGQGPDIQYF,TGTGCCAGCAGCGCCGGACAGGGGCCGGACATTCAGTACTTC
TRBJ2-7,many,TRBV7-9,TRBD1,CASSSQQGTEQYF,TGTGCCAGCAGCAGTCAACAGGGGACCGAGCAGTACTTC
TRBJ2-5,many,TRBV28,-,CASSLDGYETQYF,TGTGCCAGCAGTTTAGACGGCTACGAGACCCAGTACTTC
TRBJ2-5,many,TRBV5-1,-,CASSLGGHGETQYF,TGCGCCAGCAGCTTGGGTGGTCATGGAGAGACCCAGTACTTC